Described below is a single TCR beta chain sequence and its context. This record comes from a study of T cell changes during pregnancy in multiple sclerosis. Profiled with immunoSEQ multiplex PCR; TCRdb holds only in-frame clones, not every one. Among around 24,000 clones, 86% were seen once, and the ten largest hold less than 15%. This CDR3 has 12 residues. Germline V CDR1 and CDR2: SGHVS, FNYEAQ. Trimming pared 2 bases from V and 3 bases from J, leaving 5 bases between. The material was CD8+ T cells from peripheral blood mononuclear cells, obtained in the first trimester of pregnancy. The chain carries TRBV7-6 and TRBJ2-7; D not certain. This receptor was taken from a female donor in good health, enrolled as a control in a pregnancy study. The CDR3 coding sequence is TGTGCCAGCAGCTTAACGGGCTACGAGCAGTACTTC. It yields the protein CASSLTGYEQYF.